This passage covers 9 T cell receptor beta chains from one sample sequenced in a study of blood T cell repertoires in COVID-19 (dated by TCRdb to the early 2020s). Libraries were built with the immunoSEQ multiplex PCR assay. The table comes from immuneACCESS by way of TCRdb, which keeps in-frame sequences with V and J called. Part of the clones is missing from these tables; in studies checked, under half for an unresolved V gene and the rest for unknown reasons. Across this sample there are around 100,000 clones, with over 80% seen only once. Of the sample, roughly 0.89% is held by the ten largest clones. Material for sequencing was peripheral blood. The receptor set was obtained from a woman in her 70s with acute or convalescent COVID-19.

The V call is TRBV2, the J call TRBJ1-1; possibly TRBD1 for D (5 bases). The CDR3 has 15 residues. V lost 8 bases and J 1 base, leaving 17 bases between the germline ends. Germline CDR1 and CDR2: SNHLY and FYNNEI. DNA for the CDR3: TGTGCCAGCCGTGTGGGGGGGACGGGGAACACTGAAGCTTTCTTT. It encodes CASRVGGTGNTEAFF.

The rearrangement links TRBV5-6 to TRBJ2-3; 9 nucleotides agree with TRBD2. V was pared by 4 bases and J by 7 bases, with 10 bases of the junction left unmatched. Germline V lookup: CDR1 SGHDT, CDR2 YYEEEE. The CDR3 totals 15 residues. The CDR3 bases are TGTGCCAGCAGCACCGGTAGCGGGAGTTCGAATACGCAGTATTTT. It codes for CASSTGSGSSNTQYF.

This clone was seen only once. The rearrangement joins TRBV13 to TRBJ2-1; the match to TRBD2 covers 14 bases. J was trimmed by 8 bases and V by 5 bases; bases with no gene match: 8. The CDR3 runs 16 residues. Germline V gene lookup returns CDR1 PRHDT and CDR2 FYEKMQ (reference sequence). The CDR3 loop reads CASSPTGTSGRYEQFF. The CDR3, as DNA: TGTGCCAGCAGCCCGACCGGGACTAGCGGGAGATATGAGCAGTTCTTC.

This clone was seen once. V is TRBV6-5 and J is TRBJ2-3; TRBD2 matches 10 bases. Germline values: CDR1 MNHEY, CDR2 SVGAGI. The CDR3 runs 14 residues. The trim removed 9 bases at V and 3 bases at J, leaving 6 bases unmatched. The CDR3 bases are TGTGCCAGTAAGCGGGAGGGCCGGACAGATACGCAGTATTTT. It is translated as CASKREGRTDTQYF.

The J gene is TRBJ2-3, the V gene TRBV5-1; 8 positions agree with TRBD2. From germline, CDR1 is SGHRS and CDR2 YFSETQ. V dropped 0 bases and J dropped 6; count of bases not matched to a gene: 6. CDR3 length equals 15 residues. This chain's CDR3 is CASSLAGTSGDTQYF. CDR3 DNA sequence: TGCGCCAGCAGCTTGGCCGGGACTAGTGGTGATACGCAGTATTTT. Based on the CDR3 plus reference TRBV5-1 and TRBJ2-3, the full variable domain is KAGVTQTPRYLIKTRGQQVTLSCSPISGHRSVSWYQQTPGQGLQFLFEYFSETQRNKGNFPGRFSGRQFSNSRSEMNVSTLELGDSALYLCASSLAGTSGDTQYFGPGTRLTVL.

This clone showed up just once. The chain uses TRBV28 and TRBJ1-1, with D hard to call. CDR3 size: 14 residues. V dropped 2 bases and J dropped 1 base, with 8 bases sitting between them. The germline gives CDR1 MDHEN, CDR2 SYDVKM. CDR3 region: CASSLGRRNTEAFF. For the CDR3, the DNA is TGTGCCAGCAGTTTAGGGCGCAGGAACACTGAAGCTTTCTTT.

The gene calls are TRBV3-1 (or the pseudogene TRBV3-2) and TRBJ1-2; 7 bases map to TRBD1. The CDR3 has 14 amino acids. J gave up 8 bases and V 4 bases, and 10 bases lay outside the gene matches. Germline-derived CDR1 and CDR2 are LGHDT and YNNKEL (reference sequence). For the CDR3, the DNA is TGTGCCAGCAGCCTTAGTAACTGGGACAGAGGCTACACCTTC. Translating gives CASSLSNWDRGYTF.

This chain uses TRBV25-1 with TRBJ2-1; 9 bases are a match to TRBD2. V was pared by 5 bases and J by 3 bases, with 2 bases of the junction left unmatched. CDR3 length equals 14 residues. Per the germline V gene, CDR1 is MGHDK and CDR2 is SYGVNS. The CDR3 loop reads CASSPAGGYNEQFF. The CDR3 bases are TGTGCCAGCAGTCCAGCGGGGGGCTACAATGAGCAGTTCTTC.

This chain connects TRBV6-1 to TRBJ2-7; D is perhaps TRBD2 (6 bases). Trimming stripped 1 base from V and 1 base from J, with 14 bases between. The CDR3 is 16 amino acids. Looked up from germline, CDR1 is MNHNS and CDR2 is SASEGT. The CDR3 DNA reads TGTGCCAGCAGTGAAGTCGGGGGTGGGATATCCTACGAGCAGTACTTC. Translated: CASSEVGGGISYEQYF.